This record concerns one T cell receptor beta chain sequence. These data are taken from a study of T cell changes during pregnancy in multiple sclerosis. TCRdb keeps only in-frame clones here, not all; method: immunoSEQ multiplex PCR. The sample has around 60,000 clones, around 90% seen once. CDR1 SGHDT and CDR2 YYEEEE come from the germline V gene. V gave up 1 base and J gave up 5 bases, with 15 bases separating them. This CDR3 comprises 15 residues. The chain is built from TRBV5-6 and TRBJ2-5; D may be TRBD1 (6 bases). This clonotype was obtained from a female donor with multiple sclerosis, enrolled in a pregnancy study. Sequencing used peripheral blood, obtained in the second trimester of pregnancy. The CDR3 DNA reads TGTGCCAGCAGCTTGAATGGGGCAGGGGTGGAGACCCAGTACTTC. It specifies CASSLNGAGVETQYF.